Many counts were recorded for the clone carrying this TCR beta chain. The antigen is not known. Per the germline V gene, CDR1 is SGDLS and CDR2 is YYNGEE. V lost 2 bases and J 7 bases, leaving 16 bases between the germline ends. The CDR3 spans 14 residues. The sequenced template was cDNA made from the entire isolated RNA. The read count averaged approximately 3.5 million across naive, central memory and regulatory T cell samples. Assay: immunoSEQ multiplex PCR; the TCRdb copy retains only in-frame clones and omits some. The profile covers around 250,000 clones, with 25% to 30% appearing a single time and roughly 4% taken by the ten largest. Every single donor gave one heparinised blood draw, and these averaged around 0.12 L. CD45RO/CCR7/CD25/CD127/CD95/CD27 separated CD4+ naive, central memory, regulatory and stem cell-like memory cells by sorting. This entry comes from a study of beta chain features in type 1 diabetes.

The study's findings and limits: Relative to healthy donors, patients appeared to have naive, central memory and Treg TCRB repertoires that were more similar.

Sequencing was carried out using central memory CD4+ T cells from blood. This chain connects TRBV9 to TRBJ2-7; D is undetermined. The TCR comes from a man younger than 45 in good health. The CDR3 sequence is CASSVQSSAGEQYF. The CDR3 region has the DNA TGTGCCAGCAGCGTCCAATCCTCTGCTGGGGAGCAGTACTTC. The whole variable domain, filled in from reference TRBV9 and TRBJ2-7, reads DSGVTQTPKHLITATGQRVTLRCSPRSGDLSVYWYQQSLDQGLQFLIQYYNGEERAKGNILERFSAQQFPDLHSELNLSSLELGDSALYFCASSVQSSAGEQYFGPGTRLTVT.